This T cell receptor beta chain is from a study of CD8+CD57+ T cells in acquired aplastic anemia. Turning to the study itself: DNA recovered from sorted CD4+ and CD8+ cells had a mean of approximately 3.5 ug. Findings and caveats of the study: Patients and controls shared twenty-nine CD8+ CDR3 sequences. For CD8+ Simpson's diversity, patients and controls showed no significant difference.

The authors sequenced patients whose flow cytometry had shown CD8+CD57+ cell expansion. Blood was sampled before the patients had received any therapy. For CDR3 and TCR beta VDJ profiling, genomic DNA was the template used. MiXCR, applied by TCRdb to the reads, yields one record per CDR3 protein. This sample carries hundreds of thousands of distinct CDR3 sequences, 40% to 50% of them seen once, and the ten largest clones take 7% to 9.5%. Trimming removed 6 bases at V and 3 bases at J, with 18 bases between. This CDR3 comprises 16 residues. Germline V gene lookup returns CDR1 MNHNY and CDR2 SVGAGI (reference sequence). In regard to this clonotype: Its antigen remains unknown.

Sample: sorted CD4+, CD8+, or CD8+CD57+ T cells (not recorded which) from PBMCs. The TCR originated in a human donor with aplastic anemia. The chain couples TRBV6-6 to TRBJ1-5; a possible D gene is TRBD1 (6 bases). CDR3 in amino acids: CASSPGWGDNNQPQHF. The DNA of the CDR3 is TGTGCCAGCAGCCCCGGCTGGGGGGACAACAATCAGCCCCAGCATTTT.